The rows below give T cell receptor beta chains drawn from one sample of a study of identical twins' blood T cells. TCRdb processed the 5' RACE reads anew with MiXCR; each CDR3 protein has one entry. The profile shows around 380,000 distinct CDR3 sequences, over 25% of them singletons. Sample: PBMCs. Receptor source: a woman between 18 and 50 years old in good health. Both conserved end residues are part of each CDR3. The D gene is left open where the match is weak. Size is stated for part of the rows, as once, few or many counts, or as a class when the clone is expanded.

13	-	TRBV19	TRBJ1-1	-	TGTGCCAGTAGTATAGTAGCAGGGGCTGAAGCTTTCTTT	CASSIVAGAEAFF
16	TRBD2	TRBV9	TRBJ2-1	few	TGTGCCAGCAGCGTAGGATCGGGACTAGCGGGAAACCAGCAGTTCTTC	CASSVGSGLAGNQQFF
14	TRBD1	TRBV2	TRBJ1-4	few	TGTGCCACCAATACTATTTCAGGGGGCGAAAAACTGTTTTTT	CATNTISGGEKLFF
16	TRBD2	TRBV4-2	TRBJ2-1	-	TGTGCCAGCAGCCAAGATAGCGGGGGGGCCTACAATGAGCAGTTCTTC	CASSQDSGGAYNEQFF
13	-	TRBV3-2	TRBJ2-3	-	TGTGCCAGCAGCCAGGGAGGCAAGGATACGCAGTATTTT	CASSQGGKDTQYF
16	-	TRBV7-2	TRBJ2-3	-	TGTGCCAGCAGCCGAGCGAGGCAGGCTCGTAGAGATACGCAGTATTTT	CASSRARQARRDTQYF
17	TRBD1	TRBV7-2	TRBJ1-4	-	TGTGCCAGCAGCTCTCCGGGACAGGGGCTCCCTAATGAAAAACTGTTTTTT	CASSSPGQGLPNEKLFF
13	-	TRBV20-1	TRBJ1-1	-	TGCAGTGCTGTAGACACTACGAACACTGAAGCTTTCTTT	CSAVDTTNTEAFF
15	-	TRBV18	TRBJ2-2	-	TGTGCCAGCTCACCAATATCTGGGAAGGACGGGGAGCTGTTTTTT	CASSPISGKDGELFF
15	TRBD1	TRBV3-1	TRBJ2-3	few	TGTGCCAGCAGCCTGACAGGGGTTTACACAGATACGCAGTATTTT	CASSLTGVYTDTQYF
13	TRBD1	TRBV6-2/TRBV6-3	TRBJ1-5	-	TGTGCCAGCGACAGGGGGGGCAATCAGCCCCAGCATTTT	CASDRGGNQPQHF
15	-	TRBV5-1	TRBJ2-2	-	TGCGCCAGCAGCTTGGCCGTCCCTCTCACCGGGGAGCTGTTTTTT	CASSLAVPLTGELFF
14	TRBD1	TRBV27	TRBJ1-2	once	TGTGCCAGCAGTACAGGGGCAACTAACTATGGCTACACCTTC	CASSTGATNYGYTF
18	-	TRBV7-8	TRBJ1-2	-	TGTGCCAGCAGCTTAGGGCCGACCGGGACAACCAGCGCCTATGGCTACACCTTC	CASSLGPTGTTSAYGYTF
14	-	TRBV20-1	TRBJ1-4	once	TGCAGTGCCCTGGGGAGTCGAACTAGGGAAAAACTGTTTTTT	CSALGSRTREKLFF
14	-	TRBV3-1	TRBJ2-1	-	TGTGCCAGCAGCCAAGCACCCGGGAACTTGGAGCAGTTCTTC	CASSQAPGNLEQFF
17	-	TRBV11-3	TRBJ2-2	few	TGTGCCAGCATCCTCCCCACCTTGTGGGAGTCGGAGGTGGAGCTGTTTTTT	CASILPTLWESEVELFF
12	-	TRBV20-1	TRBJ2-3	-	TGCAGTGCTAGCCAGCCGACAGATACGCAGTATTTT	CSASQPTDTQYF
14	TRBD1	TRBV20-1	TRBJ1-5	few	TGCAGTGCTTCTGACAGGGAGGTGTATCAGCCCCAGCATTTT	CSASDREVYQPQHF
13	-	TRBV20-1	TRBJ1-2	few	TGCAGTGCTAACCAGGGCGGTCTAAGTGGCTACACCTTC	CSANQGGLSGYTF
14	-	TRBV2	TRBJ2-5	-	TGTGCCAGCAGCCTAACGGACTATCGAGAGACCCAGTACTTC	CASSLTDYRETQYF
15	TRBD1	TRBV29-1	TRBJ2-1	few	TGCAGCGTTGATGGACAGGATCGTAAGTACAATGAGCAGTTCTTC	CSVDGQDRKYNEQFF
14	-	TRBV9	TRBJ1-6	many	TGTGCCAGCAGCGTAGCAGAGTATAATTCACCCCTCCACTTT	CASSVAEYNSPLHF
13	-	TRBV6-6	TRBJ2-2	-	TGTGCCAGCAGCTTTCCCCCACCCGGGGAGCTGTTTTTT	CASSFPPPGELFF
13	-	TRBV12-5	TRBJ1-1	few	TGTGCTAGTGGTTCAGGAGCGAACACTGAAGCTTTCTTT	CASGSGANTEAFF
10	-	TRBV6-4	TRBJ1-1	many	TGTGCCAGCAGTGACCCAGAAGCTTTCTTT	CASSDPEAFF